This T cell receptor beta chain appears in the sequencing data of a study of blood T cell repertoires in COVID-19. About the research overall: Donors in the United States, Italy and Spain gave samples during acute or convalescent COVID-19. T cells, B-cell-depleted T cells, or PBMCs supplied cDNA or gDNA.

Trimming pared 5 bases from V and 8 bases from J, leaving 9 bases between. The CDR3 covers 12 residues. CDR1 and CDR2 from the germline V gene are SNHLY and FYNNEI. Recovery meant two consecutive negative NP/OP PCR tests, professional clearance, or resolved symptoms. The authors' processing: Reference gene primer amplification in the assay estimated nucleated cell counts. Clones were read by immunoSEQ multiplex PCR, and TCRdb kept only the in-frame ones, dropping some. V, J and clone size derive from that table, while D and trimming were established from the DNA sequence. Of over 120,000 clones in the sample, roughly 88% were seen once.

Sequencing was done on a sample of PBMCs or T cells enriched from blood (not recorded which). This TCR was recovered from a man in his fifties or sixties who had recovered from COVID-19. The chain has TRBV2 and TRBJ1-4; unclear D gene. CDR3 bases: TGTGCCAGCAGTCCTTTCAGGGAAAAACTGTTTTTT. Translation gives CASSPFREKLFF. Complete variable domain (other parts from reference TRBV2 and TRBJ1-4): EPEVTQTPSHQVTQMGQEVILRCVPISNHLYFYWYRQILGQKVEFLVSFYNNEISEKSEIFDDQFSVERPDGSNFTLKIRSTKLEDSAMYFCASSPFREKLFFGSGTQLSVL.